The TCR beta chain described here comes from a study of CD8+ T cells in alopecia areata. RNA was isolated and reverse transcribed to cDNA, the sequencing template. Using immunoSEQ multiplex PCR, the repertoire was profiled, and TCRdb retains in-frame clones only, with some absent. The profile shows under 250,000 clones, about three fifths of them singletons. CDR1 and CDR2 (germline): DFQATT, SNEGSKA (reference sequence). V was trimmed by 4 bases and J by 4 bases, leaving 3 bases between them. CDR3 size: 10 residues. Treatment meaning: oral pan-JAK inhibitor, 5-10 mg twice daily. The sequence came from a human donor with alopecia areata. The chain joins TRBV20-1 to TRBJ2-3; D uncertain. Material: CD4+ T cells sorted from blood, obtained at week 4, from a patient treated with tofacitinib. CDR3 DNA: TGCAGTGCTACCCCAGATACGCAGTATTTT. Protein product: CSATPDTQYF.